Reported below is one TCR beta chain. This specimen comes from a study of tumor-infiltrating lymphocytes in oesophageal squamous cell carcinoma. One entry per CDR3 protein, called by TCRdb with MiXCR from the PCR reads. Of roughly 14,000 distinct CDR3 sequences in the sample, around half were seen once. Germline V lookup: CDR1 SGHTA, CDR2 FQGTGA. The CDR3 runs 14 residues. The chain employs TRBV7-3 and TRBJ2-5; unclear D gene. The J call may not be correct, given that the DNA end is closer to TRBJ2-7. The source material was esophageal tumor tissue. The clonotype originates from a female donor with esophageal squamous cell carcinoma. CDR3 residues: CASSLAVGSYEQYF. CDR3 DNA sequence: TGTGCCAGCAGCTTAGCAGTGGGCTCCTACGAGCAGTACTTC.